These 25 T cell receptor beta chains originate from one sample sequenced in a study of cytomegalovirus exposure and HLA in healthy donors. Profiled with immunoSEQ multiplex PCR; TCRdb holds only in-frame clones, not every one. The repertoire holds approximately 100,000 clones, with roughly 92% as singletons. Sequencing used PBMCs. The receptors were gathered from a woman aged 30 to 39 in good health and CMV-seropositive.

This sequence joins TRBV5-8 and TRBJ2-7, with D perhaps TRBD2 (5 bases). V was pared by 5 bases and J by 1 base, with 13 bases between. The length of the CDR3 is 14 residues. In germline, CDR1 is SGHTS, CDR2 YDEGEE. The CDR3 DNA reads as TGTGCCAGCAGATCGTTCGGGGAGTCCTACGAGCAGTACTTC. Translated, it gives CASRSFGESYEQYF.

This chain connects TRBV7-2 to TRBJ2-1, with D uncertain. V lost 1 base and J 2 bases, leaving 12 bases between the germline ends. Germline CDR1 is SGHTA and CDR2 is FQGNSA. CDR3 length equals 16 residues. The CDR3 region is CASSLEQIDAYNEQFF. Here the CDR3 DNA reads TGTGCCAGCAGCTTAGAACAGATTGATGCCTACAATGAGCAGTTCTTC. The whole variable domain, filled in from reference TRBV7-2 and TRBJ2-1, reads GAGVSQSPSNKVTEKGKDVELRCDPISGHTALYWYRQSLGQGLEFLIYFQGNSAPDKSGLPSDRFSAERTGGSVSTLTIQRTQQEDSAVYLCASSLEQIDAYNEQFFGPGTRLTVL.

The chain has TRBV5-5 and TRBJ2-7; TRBD2 aligns across 10 bases. Trimming removed 2 bases from V and 4 bases from J; junction bases left unmatched: 3. Germline V gene data show CDR1 as SGHKS and CDR2 as YYEKEE (reference sequence). The CDR3 extends over 14 amino acids. DNA of the CDR3: TGTGCCAGCAGCTTTGCTAGCGGGAGATACGAGCAGTACTTC. As protein: CASSFASGRYEQYF.

This chain joins TRBV4-3 and TRBJ2-2; the D is unclear. The germline gives CDR1 LGHNA, CDR2 YSLEER. CDR3 length: 15 residues. With 0 bases removed from V and 2 bases from J, the gap between germline ends came to 7 bases. For the CDR3, the DNA is TGCGCCAGCAGCCAAGATACAAGAAACACCGGGGAGCTGTTTTTT. The encoded protein is CASSQDTRNTGELFF.

The chain uses TRBV5-4 and TRBJ2-3; 10 bases agree with TRBD2. The CDR3 spans 18 residues. J was trimmed by 0 bases and V by 4 bases; bases with no gene match: 11. Germline lookup yields CDR1 SGHNT and CDR2 YYREEE (reference sequence). The CDR3 bases are TGTGCCAGCAGCCGGGGACTAGCGAGGCAGGCTAGCACAGATACGCAGTATTTT. Translation gives CASSRGLARQASTDTQYF.

This clone showed up just once. The rearrangement joins TRBV7-9 to TRBJ1-4; 8 nucleotides match TRBD1. V shed 4 bases, J shed 7 bases, and the junction held 14 bases outside the gene matches. This CDR3 has 17 residues. Germline loops: CDR1 SEHNR, CDR2 FQNEAQ (reference sequence). This CDR3 is CASSSKITGGKAEKLFF. The CDR3 coding sequence is TGTGCCAGCAGCTCGAAAATTACAGGGGGAAAGGCTGAAAAACTGTTTTTT.

The genes are TRBV5-1 and TRBJ2-7, with D maybe TRBD1 (6 bases). This CDR3 region has 15 residues. The ends were cut back, 0 bases at V and 10 bases at J, with 20 bases in the middle. Germline values: CDR1 SGHRS, CDR2 YFSETQ. CDR3 bases: TGCGCCAGCAGCTTGGACCGGGACACTGGGTTAGAACAGTACTTC. Translation: CASSLDRDTGLEQYF.

The V gene is TRBV7-3, the J gene TRBJ2-3; no definite D call. CDR1 is SGHTA, CDR2 FQGTGA, per germline. The CDR3 is 12 residues long. Between the trimmed V and J ends, which lost 9 bases and 2 bases, there was a span of 9 bases. CDR3 sequence: CASKTSTDTQYF. The CDR3 DNA sequence: TGTGCCAGTAAGACTTCCACAGATACGCAGTATTTT. The variable domain in full, with the rest retrieved from reference TRBV7-3 and TRBJ2-3, is GAGVSQTPSNKVTEKGKYVELRCDPISGHTALYWYRQSLGQGPEFLIYFQGTGAADDSGLPNDRFFAVRPEGSVSTLKIQRTERGDSAVYLCASKTSTDTQYFGPGTRLTVL.

The chain carries TRBV5-1 and TRBJ2-3, with 13 bases lining up with TRBD2. Germline-derived CDR1 and CDR2 are SGHRS and YFSETQ. This CDR3 is built from 19 residues. With 4 bases clipped from V and 0 bases from J, the junction kept 11 bases outside the gene matches. The CDR3 bases are TGCGCCAGCAGCGTGACCGGGACTAGCGGGACCGCTAGCACAGATACGCAGTATTTT. Translating it yields CASSVTGTSGTASTDTQYF.

The chain links TRBV7-9 to TRBJ2-1; TRBD1 agrees at 7 bases. Germline lookup yields CDR1 SEHNR and CDR2 FQNEAQ (reference sequence). The trim removed 6 bases at V and 9 bases at J, leaving 5 bases unmatched. This CDR3 has 12 amino acids. The CDR3 is CASRLTGPEQFF. In DNA, the CDR3 is TGTGCCAGCAGATTGACAGGGCCTGAGCAGTTCTTC. Supplemented by reference TRBV7-9 and TRBJ2-1, the full variable domain reads DTGVSQNPRHKITKRGQNVTFRCDPISEHNRLYWYRQTLGQGPEFLTYFQNEAQLEKSRLLSDRFSAERPKGSFSTLEIQRTEQGDSAMYLCASRLTGPEQFFGPGTRLTVL.

V gene TRBV9 combines with J gene TRBJ2-1; TRBD1 aligns across 11 bases. Germline CDR1 is SGDLS and CDR2 is YYNGEE. The V gene end was trimmed by 4 bases and the J gene end by 7 bases; junction bases not matched to a gene: 4. The CDR3 extends over 14 amino acids. The chain's CDR3 is CASSIGQGANEQFF. CDR3 DNA: TGTGCCAGCAGCATCGGACAGGGGGCAAATGAGCAGTTCTTC.

The chain uses TRBV29-1 and TRBJ1-1; TRBD1 agrees at 7 bases. The CDR3 consists of 11 residues. V lost 7 bases and J lost 5; bases outside the gene matches: 4. In germline, CDR1 is SQVTM, CDR2 ANQGSEA. The CDR3 nucleotides read TGCAGCGCTTCAGGGGGGACTGAAGCTTTCTTT. Amino acids: CSASGGTEAFF.

The J gene is TRBJ2-5, the V gene TRBV14; perhaps TRBD2 as D (5 bases). The CDR3 is 14 amino acids. Germline V lookup: CDR1 SGHDN, CDR2 FVKESK. V was pared by 2 bases and J by 1 base, with 8 bases between. The CDR3: CASSQRRTQETQYF. DNA of the CDR3: TGTGCCAGCAGCCAACGGAGGACCCAAGAGACCCAGTACTTC.

The rearrangement joins TRBV7-7 to TRBJ2-2; 8 bases fit TRBD1. J lost 3 bases, V lost 1 base, and 7 bases had no gene match. CDR3 length equals 17 residues. Germline CDR1 reads SSHAT; CDR2 reads FNYEAQ (reference sequence). This CDR3 is CASSLGGQATYTGELFF. The CDR3 DNA reads TGTGCCAGCAGCTTAGGGGGACAGGCGACTTACACCGGGGAGCTGTTTTTT.

DNA of the CDR3: TGTGCCTGGAGTGCTACAGGGTTGCGCGAGCAGTACTTC. This translates into CAWSATGLREQYF. The rearrangement uses TRBV30 and TRBJ2-7; weak D call: TRBD1 (6 bases). Germline values: CDR1 GTSNPN, CDR2 SVGIG (reference sequence). The CDR3 is 13 amino acids. Deletions cut 1 base from V and 6 bases from J, with 13 bases between.

The chain links TRBV4-3 to TRBJ2-2, with 14 nucleotides matching TRBD2. The CDR3 is made up of 16 amino acids. The V segment lost 4 bases and the J segment 8 bases; nucleotides outside the gene matches: 6. CDR1 is LGHNA and CDR2 is YSLEER in the germline V gene. The CDR3, as DNA: TGCGCCAGCAGCCGACTAGCGGGAGGGCCCTCAGGGGAGCTGTTTTTT. Residues: CASSRLAGGPSGELFF.

The chain carries TRBV5-1 and TRBJ2-5, with TRBD2 as a possible D gene (5 bases). Trimming took 0 bases from V and 5 from J, leaving 23 bases between them. Germline-derived CDR1 and CDR2 are SGHRS and YFSETQ. The CDR3 spans 18 residues. CDR3 nucleotides: TGCGCCAGCAGCTTGGGGTCCGGCGGAGGTGGTAATTGGGAGACCCAGTACTTC. This encodes CASSLGSGGGGNWETQYF.

The DNA for the CDR3 is TGTGCCAGCAGCCGAGGAGTACGGGGTAGAGCTGAAGCTTTCTTT. Protein: CASSRGVRGRAEAFF. The genes are TRBV7-2 and TRBJ1-1; the D is unclear. The V end was cut by 5 bases, the J end by 6 bases, with 19 bases between. The CDR3 length is 15 residues. Germline CDR1 is SGHTA and CDR2 is FQGNSA.

The chain combines TRBV4-3 with TRBJ2-1; D unresolved. The CDR3 spans 16 residues. In germline, CDR1 is LGHNA, CDR2 YSLEER. The V and J ends lost 0 bases and 1 base respectively, with 10 bases between them. As DNA, the CDR3 is TGCGCCAGCAGCCAAGATCTAATCGCGTCCTACAATGAGCAGTTCTTC. This codes for CASSQDLIASYNEQFF.

The chain combines TRBV2 with TRBJ2-2; D unresolved. With 7 bases removed from V and 4 bases from J, the gap between germline ends came to 10 bases. CDR1 and CDR2 (germline): SNHLY, FYNNEI. This CDR3 has 13 amino acids. This CDR3 is CASTFDITGELFF. As DNA, the CDR3 is TGTGCCAGCACATTCGACATCACCGGGGAGCTGTTTTTT. Together with reference TRBV2 and TRBJ2-2, the CDR3 gives the full variable domain: EPEVTQTPSHQVTQMGQEVILRCVPISNHLYFYWYRQILGQKVEFLVSFYNNEISEKSEIFDDQFSVERPDGSNFTLKIRSTKLEDSAMYFCASTFDITGELFFGEGSRLTVL.

The V call is TRBV25-1, the J call TRBJ2-1; D perhaps matches TRBD2 (6 bases). CDR3 length: 13 amino acids. Germline V gene lookup returns CDR1 MGHDK and CDR2 SYGVNS. Between the trimmed V and J ends, which lost 5 bases and 7 bases, there was a span of 12 bases. CDR3 DNA: TGTGCCAGCAGTAACCGACTAGGAAATGAGCAGTTCTTC. This codes for CASSNRLGNEQFF.

The V call is TRBV7-2, the J call TRBJ1-2; no clear D gene. CDR1 and CDR2 from the germline V gene are SGHTA and FQGNSA. The V end was cut by 5 bases, the J end by 8 bases, with 18 bases between. The CDR3 runs to 14 residues. The CDR3 sequence is CASSLSPVSGGYTF. CDR3 in DNA: TGTGCCAGCAGCCTGAGTCCAGTATCGGGAGGCTACACCTTC.

The rearrangement uses TRBV2 and TRBJ2-1; TRBD1 matches at 8 bases. This CDR3 has 13 amino acids. In germline, CDR1 is SNHLY, CDR2 FYNNEI. Unmatched junction bases numbered 10, after V lost 3 bases and J lost 15 bases. CDR3 bases: TGTGCCAGCAGTGACTTCCTGGACAGGGAACCGTTCTTC. Translating it yields CASSDFLDREPFF.

The chain links TRBV6-6 to TRBJ1-1; 7 bases match TRBD1. Unmatched junction bases numbered 4, after V lost 2 bases and J lost 1 base. The CDR3 length is 15 residues. CDR1 MNHNY and CDR2 SVGAGI come from the germline V gene (reference sequence). CDR3 loop: CASSYNNRGNTEAFF. The CDR3 DNA reads as TGTGCCAGCAGTTACAACAACAGGGGGAACACTGAAGCTTTCTTT.

The chain couples TRBV6-6 to TRBJ1-2; no firm D call. Germline CDR1 is MNHNY and CDR2 is SVGAGI (reference sequence). This CDR3 has 12 amino acids. V was pared by 0 bases and J by 6 bases, with 5 bases between. The CDR3 reads CASSYSRDGYTF. The CDR3 coding sequence is TGTGCCAGCAGTTACTCGAGGGATGGCTACACCTTC.